This TCR beta chain was sequenced in a study of T cells in Graves' hyperthyroidism and ophthalmopathy. CDR1 and CDR2 from the germline V gene are SEHNR and FQNEAQ (reference sequence). This CDR3 has 15 amino acids. The ends were cut back, 2 bases at V and 2 bases at J, with 9 bases in the middle. The source material, RNA transcripts, was used to amplify TCR beta CDR3 regions. First-round RT-PCR with HTBI primers amplified the TCR CDR3 region. Using its own MiXCR run on the multiplex PCR reads, TCRdb lists one record per CDR3 protein. This table holds hundreds of thousands of distinct CDR3 sequences, about 16% found once. Patients aged 18 to 65 with hyperthyroidism were newly diagnosed, with duration under 2 months.

The genes are TRBV7-9 and TRBJ2-2; D call uncertain. The source is a woman younger than 45 with Graves' hyperthyroidism. Material: blood. CDR3 sequence (DNA): TGTGCCAGCAGCTTAACCCTCGGAAACACCGGGGAGCTGTTTTTT. Translated: CASSLTLGNTGELFF. The variable domain in full, completed from reference TRBV7-9 and TRBJ2-2, reads DTGVSQNPRHKITKRGQNVTFRCDPISEHNRLYWYRQTLGQGPEFLTYFQNEAQLEKSRLLSDRFSAERPKGSFSTLEIQRTEQGDSAMYLCASSLTLGNTGELFFGEGSRLTVL.